Listed below are T cell receptor beta chains from one sample, sequenced in a study of shared clonotypes between healthy human individuals. Clones were read by immunoSEQ multiplex PCR, and TCRdb kept only the in-frame ones, dropping some. The sample lists roughly 2.1 million clones, approximately 94% seen once, with about 1.8% in the top ten. The sequenced material came from naive CD8+ T cells from PBMCs. The receptors come from a man in his late teens or twenties in good health. Some clones in this sample may be carry-over from other donors' samples. CDR3s include the opening cysteine and the closing phenylalanine or tryptophan. The D gene is left open where the match is weak. Some rows mark clone size as missing; the rest say once, few, many or name a class of expanded clone.

CDR3 length: 15; clone size: NA; V gene: TRBV10-3; D gene: NA; J gene: TRBJ2-3; CDR3 DNA: TGTGCCATCAGTGAGGCTGGGAGAGAAACAGATACGCAGTATTTT; CDR3 protein: CAISEAGRETDTQYF
CDR3 length: 15; clone size: NA; V gene: TRBV4-2; D gene: TRBD1; J gene: TRBJ1-1; CDR3 DNA: TGTGCCAGCAGCCAAGATGGGGGGACAGGGAGTGAAGCTTTCTTT; CDR3 protein: CASSQDGGTGSEAFF
CDR3 length: 13; clone size: NA; V gene: TRBV6-6; D gene: NA; J gene: TRBJ1-4; CDR3 DNA: TGTGCCAGCAGTTGGGTTCGGAGTGAAAAACTGTTTTTT; CDR3 protein: CASSWVRSEKLFF
CDR3 length: 13; clone size: NA; V gene: TRBV19; D gene: NA; J gene: TRBJ2-7; CDR3 DNA: TGTGCCAGTCCTCATCGGGAATCCTACGAGCAGTACTTC; CDR3 protein: CASPHRESYEQYF
CDR3 length: 15; clone size: NA; V gene: TRBV9; D gene: NA; J gene: TRBJ1-4; CDR3 DNA: TGTGCCAGCAGCGTAGGGGGACATCCTAATGAAAAACTGTTTTTT; CDR3 protein: CASSVGGHPNEKLFF
CDR3 length: 15; clone size: NA; V gene: TRBV19; D gene: NA; J gene: TRBJ1-4; CDR3 DNA: TGTGCCAGTAGTACAGGACAGACATTAAATGAAAAACTGTTTTTT; CDR3 protein: CASSTGQTLNEKLFF
CDR3 length: 14; clone size: NA; V gene: TRBV5-4; D gene: NA; J gene: TRBJ1-2; CDR3 DNA: TGTGCCAGCAGCGAGGACTGGCAATATGCTGGCTACACCTTC; CDR3 protein: CASSEDWQYAGYTF
CDR3 length: 17; clone size: NA; V gene: TRBV5-6; D gene: NA; J gene: TRBJ1-1; CDR3 DNA: TGTGCCAGCACCGTACAAGGGGGGCCCAGAATGAACACTGAAGCTTTCTTT; CDR3 protein: CASTVQGGPRMNTEAFF
CDR3 length: 16; clone size: NA; V gene: TRBV5-6; D gene: TRBD2; J gene: TRBJ2-3; CDR3 DNA: TGTGCCAGCAGTTCGAAGCGGGAGGGATCTTCAGATACGCAGTATTTT; CDR3 protein: CASSSKREGSSDTQYF
CDR3 length: 14; clone size: NA; V gene: TRBV29-1; D gene: NA; J gene: TRBJ1-5; CDR3 DNA: TGCAGCGTTGAAGTGGCCGGGGTCGGTCAGCCCCAGCATTTT; CDR3 protein: CSVEVAGVGQPQHF
CDR3 length: 15; clone size: NA; V gene: TRBV5-6; D gene: NA; J gene: TRBJ1-6; CDR3 DNA: TGTGCCAGCAGCTTGTTGGCAGACCCGAATTCACCCCTCCACTTT; CDR3 protein: CASSLLADPNSPLHF
CDR3 length: 15; clone size: NA; V gene: TRBV5-1; D gene: NA; J gene: TRBJ2-7; CDR3 DNA: TGTGCCAGCAGCTTGGGGGACTCAGTATCCTACGAGCAGTACTTC; CDR3 protein: CASSLGDSVSYEQYF
CDR3 length: 12; clone size: NA; V gene: TRBV29-1; D gene: NA; J gene: TRBJ2-7; CDR3 DNA: TGCAGCGTTGTCGGCCCGGGCTACGAGCAGTACTTC; CDR3 protein: CSVVGPGYEQYF
CDR3 length: 15; clone size: NA; V gene: TRBV6-6; D gene: NA; J gene: TRBJ1-1; CDR3 DNA: TGTGCCAGCAGCCGACTCGACCCAATGAACACTGAAGCTTTCTTT; CDR3 protein: CASSRLDPMNTEAFF
CDR3 length: 15; clone size: NA; V gene: TRBV9; D gene: TRBD2; J gene: TRBJ2-1; CDR3 DNA: TGTGCCAGCAGCGATAGCGGGAAGCCCTACAATGAGCAGTTCTTC; CDR3 protein: CASSDSGKPYNEQFF
CDR3 length: 15; clone size: NA; V gene: TRBV9; D gene: TRBD1; J gene: TRBJ2-3; CDR3 DNA: TGTGCCAGCTCGACAGGGACCACGAGCACAGATACGCAGTATTTT; CDR3 protein: CASSTGTTSTDTQYF
CDR3 length: 18; clone size: NA; V gene: TRBV27; D gene: NA; J gene: TRBJ1-1; CDR3 DNA: TGTGCCAGCAGTTTATCGGGCGTTGGGGCACCCCGGCGCGCTGAAGCTTTCTTT; CDR3 protein: CASSLSGVGAPRRAEAFF
CDR3 length: 16; clone size: NA; V gene: TRBV4-3; D gene: NA; J gene: TRBJ1-1; CDR3 DNA: TGCGCCAGCAGCCAAGATCATGGGGGACTGAACACTGAAGCTTTCTTT; CDR3 protein: CASSQDHGGLNTEAFF
CDR3 length: 13; clone size: NA; V gene: TRBV30; D gene: NA; J gene: TRBJ1-5; CDR3 DNA: TGTGCCTGGGCCCTGGGGTGGAGTCAGCCCCAGCATTTT; CDR3 protein: CAWALGWSQPQHF
CDR3 length: 12; clone size: NA; V gene: TRBV7-9; D gene: NA; J gene: TRBJ2-7; CDR3 DNA: TGTGCCAGCAGAGGTGGGACCGACGAGCAGTACTTC; CDR3 protein: CASRGGTDEQYF
CDR3 length: 12; clone size: NA; V gene: TRBV29-1; D gene: TRBD2; J gene: TRBJ2-7; CDR3 DNA: TGCAGCGTGACTAGCGACTTCTACGAGCAGTACTTC; CDR3 protein: CSVTSDFYEQYF
CDR3 length: 13; clone size: once; V gene: TRBV27; D gene: NA; J gene: TRBJ2-7; CDR3 DNA: TGTGCCAGCAGTTCCGGGACACAGTACGAGCAGTACTTC; CDR3 protein: CASSSGTQYEQYF